A selection of T cell receptor beta chains follows, all from one sample in a study of T-cell memory formation after mild COVID-19. From the 5' RACE reads, TCRdb called clonotypes with MiXCR, one entry per CDR3 protein. Of about 270,000 distinct CDR3 sequences in the sample, 15% to 20% were seen once. Sequenced material: PBMCs or a T cell subset sorted from them (not recorded which). All receptors derive from a man between 18 and 29 years old who had mild COVID-19 (a few samples of this study predate the infection). Cell type and time point are not known. Each CDR3 is given with its conserved first and last residue. D genes are given only for firm matches. Part of the rows lack a size; the others show once, few, many or a class for expanded clones.

v_gene,abundance,j_gene,d_gene,CDR3aa,CDR3nt
TRBV7-6,-,TRBJ2-2,TRBD2,CASSAGGSGELFF,TGTGCCAGCAGCGCGGGGGGCTCCGGGGAGCTGTTTTTT
TRBV15,-,TRBJ2-3,-,CATSRDGGGLTDTQYF,TGTGCCACCAGCAGAGATGGCGGGGGCCTCACAGATACGCAGTATTTT
TRBV24-1,few,TRBJ2-2,-,CATSNQESNTGELFF,TGTGCCACCAGTAACCAGGAATCGAACACCGGGGAGCTGTTTTTT
TRBV5-1,-,TRBJ2-1,TRBD1,CASSLDGQGSHNEQFF,TGCGCCAGCAGCTTGGATGGACAGGGGTCCCACAATGAGCAGTTCTTC
TRBV7-6,-,TRBJ2-2,-,CASSSSRTANTGELFF,TGTGCCAGCAGCTCCTCGCGGACTGCTAACACCGGGGAGCTGTTTTTT
TRBV7-2,-,TRBJ2-2,-,CASSNTGNTGELFF,TGTGCCAGCAGCAACACAGGGAACACCGGGGAGCTGTTTTTT
TRBV15,-,TRBJ2-6,-,CAARVSGANVLTF,TGTGCCGCCCGAGTTTCGGGGGCCAACGTCCTGACTTTC
TRBV7-2,few,TRBJ2-1,-,CASSPVREYEQFF,TGTGCCAGCAGCCCAGTTAGAGAATATGAGCAGTTCTTC
TRBV28,-,TRBJ2-3,-,CASRGVLTDTQYF,TGTGCCAGCAGAGGGGTCCTCACAGATACGCAGTATTTT
TRBV20-1,-,TRBJ2-7,TRBD2,CSAREGSGTSYEQYF,TGCAGTGCTAGAGAGGGCTCCGGGACTAGCTACGAGCAGTACTTC
TRBV2,-,TRBJ1-1,TRBD1,CASSAPGTAHTEAFF,TGTGCCAGCAGTGCCCCCGGGACAGCCCACACTGAAGCTTTCTTT
TRBV5-1,-,TRBJ1-2,-,CASSLAAPGQKLNYGYTF,TGCGCCAGCAGCTTGGCGGCCCCCGGACAGAAACTTAACTATGGCTACACCTTC
TRBV21-1,-,TRBJ1-5,-,CASSKTGTWDDQPQHF,TGTGCCAGCAGCAAAACGGGGACTTGGGACGATCAGCCCCAGCATTTT
TRBV10-3,-,TRBJ1-1,TRBD1,CAISGPQGMNTEAFF,TGTGCCATCAGTGGGCCACAGGGGATGAACACTGAAGCTTTCTTT
TRBV25-1,few,TRBJ1-6,TRBD1,CASSWTDRDDSPLHF,TGTGCCAGCAGTTGGACGGACAGGGATGATTCACCCCTCCACTTT
TRBV4-1,few,TRBJ1-1,TRBD1,CASSNRGAEAFF,TGCGCCAGCAGCAACAGGGGAGCTGAAGCTTTCTTT
TRBV6-6,few,TRBJ1-2,-,CASSPTRSPRQNYGYTF,TGTGCCAGCAGCCCTACCCGCTCACCCAGACAAAACTATGGCTACACCTTC
TRBV7-2,-,TRBJ2-3,-,CASSFGPLSDTQYF,TGTGCCAGCAGCTTCGGTCCCCTCTCCGATACGCAGTATTTT
TRBV18,many,TRBJ2-2,-,CASSPIRGQNTGELFF,TGTGCCAGCTCACCAATCAGGGGTCAAAACACCGGGGAGCTGTTTTTT
TRBV15,-,TRBJ2-3,TRBD1,CATKSGTGALDTQYF,TGTGCCACTAAAAGCGGGACAGGGGCCCTAGATACGCAGTATTTT
TRBV4-2,-,TRBJ1-6,TRBD1,CASSQSLADRGGSPLHF,TGTGCCAGCAGCCAATCCCTTGCGGACAGGGGAGGTTCACCCCTCCACTTT
TRBV12-3/TRBV12-4,few,TRBJ1-3,-,CASSLNRGNTIYF,TGTGCCAGCAGTTTAAACAGAGGAAACACCATATATTTT
TRBV11-1,-,TRBJ1-6,-,CASSFSGTSNSPLHF,TGTGCCAGCAGCTTTTCCGGGACAAGTAATTCACCCCTCCACTTT
TRBV5-1,few,TRBJ2-3,-,CASAVSGRGETDTQYF,TGCGCCAGCGCCGTCTCGGGCAGGGGGGAGACAGATACGCAGTATTTT
TRBV4-1,-,TRBJ1-5,-,CASSPGRAVRPQHF,TGCGCCAGCAGCCCGGGCAGAGCGGTACGGCCCCAGCATTTT
TRBV6-5,-,TRBJ1-2,-,CASRRTDSNYGYTF,TGTGCCAGCAGACGGACAGATTCTAACTATGGCTACACCTTC
TRBV5-1,few,TRBJ2-2,-,CASSLGSANTGELFF,TGCGCCAGCAGCTTGGGATCGGCGAACACCGGGGAGCTGTTTTTT
TRBV7-2,-,TRBJ2-3,TRBD2,CASNPTSPVDTQYF,TGTGCCAGCAACCCGACTAGCCCAGTGGATACGCAGTATTTT
TRBV5-1,-,TRBJ1-2,-,CASRPGTTNYGYTF,TGCGCCAGCAGGCCCGGGACCACCAACTATGGCTACACCTTC
TRBV2,-,TRBJ2-6,-,CASSERDNVLTF,TGTGCCAGCAGTGAAAGGGACAACGTCCTGACTTTC
TRBV12-3/TRBV12-4,-,TRBJ1-2,-,CASSSLRGYTF,TGTGCCAGCAGTTCCCTTAGGGGTTACACCTTC
TRBV7-9,-,TRBJ2-7,-,CASSLVYRCYEQYF,TGTGCCAGCAGCTTAGTTTATCGCTGCTACGAGCAGTACTTC
TRBV29-1,few,TRBJ1-1,-,CSVAPRVRAFF,TGCAGCGTTGCCCCACGGGTTCGGGCTTTCTTT
TRBV6-2/TRBV6-3,-,TRBJ1-6,-,CASSPAGAASSPLHF,TGTGCCAGCAGCCCGGCGGGGGCAGCGAGTTCACCCCTCCACTTT
TRBV7-9,-,TRBJ1-1,TRBD1,CASSQDRGWMNTEAFF,TGTGCCAGCAGTCAAGACAGGGGTTGGATGAACACTGAAGCTTTCTTT
TRBV7-3,-,TRBJ2-3,TRBD1,CASSKGQGRADTQYF,TGTGCCAGCAGCAAAGGACAGGGGAGGGCAGATACGCAGTATTTT
TRBV4-2,-,TRBJ1-2,-,CASSPTQGAGYGYTF,TGTGCCAGCAGCCCCACCCAGGGCGCCGGCTATGGCTACACCTTC
TRBV7-2,-,TRBJ2-3,-,CASNPPSLLTDTQYF,TGTGCCAGTAACCCGCCCAGCCTACTCACAGATACGCAGTATTTT
TRBV4-1,-,TRBJ2-3,TRBD1,CASSLTRQGSDTQYF,TGCGCCAGCAGCCTGACTCGACAGGGATCAGATACGCAGTATTTT
TRBV29-1,few,TRBJ2-3,-,CSVFWSTDTQYF,TGCAGCGTTTTTTGGAGCACAGATACGCAGTATTTT
TRBV5-6,few,TRBJ1-3,-,CASSLGGISGNTIYF,TGTGCCAGCAGCTTGGGCGGGATCTCTGGAAACACCATATATTTT
TRBV30,-,TRBJ1-5,-,CAWSRLLNQPQHF,TGTGCCTGGTCTAGGCTACTAAATCAGCCCCAGCATTTT
TRBV15,few,TRBJ2-3,-,CATTNSTDTQYF,TGTGCCACCACCAATTCGACAGATACGCAGTATTTT
TRBV6-5,-,TRBJ2-2,TRBD2,CASSYSAGGPTGELFF,TGTGCCAGCAGTTACTCAGCGGGGGGCCCCACCGGGGAGCTGTTTTTT
TRBV5-6,few,TRBJ2-5,-,CASSLSSLFETQYF,TGTGCCAGCAGCTTGTCCTCCCTCTTCGAGACCCAGTACTTC
TRBV18,few,TRBJ2-3,-,CASSPVSGSDTQYF,TGTGCCAGCTCACCAGTTAGCGGTTCAGATACGCAGTATTTT
TRBV7-3,many,TRBJ2-5,TRBD2,CASSRLARETQYF,TGTGCCAGCAGCCGACTAGCACGGGAGACCCAGTACTTC
TRBV7-2,-,TRBJ2-2,TRBD2,CASSFLASGPPGELFF,TGTGCCAGCAGCTTTCTTGCTAGCGGACCTCCCGGGGAGCTGTTTTTT
TRBV5-1,few,TRBJ1-6,-,CASSLRAGGDNSPLHF,TGCGCCAGCAGCTTGCGGGCGGGAGGGGATAATTCACCCCTCCACTTT